This passage covers 8 T cell receptor beta chains from one sample sequenced in a study of response to subunit inactivated influenza vaccine. TCRdb fed the RT-PCR reads into MiXCR, producing one record per CDR3 protein. The sample has more than 200,000 distinct CDR3 sequences; more than 9% are singletons. Sample: non-naive T cells sorted from PBMCs, taken 14 to 15 days before vaccination. These receptors were obtained from a man between 45 and 60 years old who received an inactivated influenza vaccine.

This clonotype was seen a handful of times. In DNA form, the CDR3 reads TGCGCCAGCAGCCAAGACCGGGGGACCAATCAGCCCCAGCATTTT. It is translated as CASSQDRGTNQPQHF. The V call is TRBV4-1, the J call TRBJ1-5, with TRBD1 as a possible D gene (5 bases). The CDR3 consists of 15 residues. Germline lookup yields CDR1 MGHRA and CDR2 YSYEKL. Trimming took off 0 bases at V and 3 bases at J, with 9 bases between the two ends.

V and J are TRBV20-1 and TRBJ2-7; 7 bases are shared with TRBD1. This CDR3 comprises 15 residues. The germline V gene encodes CDR1 DFQATT and CDR2 SNEGSKA (reference sequence). J was trimmed by 0 bases and V by 0 bases; bases with no gene match: 5. The CDR3 DNA reads TGCAGTGCTAGAGATGCGGCAGGGGGCTCCTACGAGCAGTACTTC. Its translation: CSARDAAGGSYEQYF.

This sequence joins TRBV28 and TRBJ2-5; either TRBD1 or TRBD2 may supply D (6 bases each). The V gene lost 4 bases and the J gene lost 4 bases, with 13 bases spanning the gap. The CDR3 loop spans 14 amino acids. Germline V gene sequence: CDR1 MDHEN, CDR2 SYDVKM. The CDR3 is CASSSTGGGETQYF. CDR3 sequence (DNA): TGTGCCAGCAGTTCCACCGGGGGCGGAGAGACCCAGTACTTC.

This clonotype was seen a few times. This sequence joins TRBV19 and TRBJ2-3; a weak D match, TRBD2 (5 bases). This CDR3 is 13 amino acids long. V was cut by 5 bases and J by 5 bases, with 11 bases left in between. Germline V gene lookup returns CDR1 LNHDA and CDR2 SQIVND (reference sequence). CDR3 residues: CASSLDRGDTQYF. The CDR3 DNA follows: TGTGCCAGTAGTCTGGACCGGGGAGATACGCAGTATTTT.

This clonotype was counted ten times or more. The rearrangement links TRBV29-1 to TRBJ2-4, with unresolved D. V lost 6 bases, J lost 0 bases, and 9 bases lay in between. The germline V gene has CDR1 SQVTM and CDR2 ANQGSEA. There are 13 residues in the CDR3. CDR3 in DNA: TGCAGCGTCGGGCCCTTAGCCAAAAACATTCAGTACTTC. Translated, it gives CSVGPLAKNIQYF. The whole variable domain, filled in from reference TRBV29-1 and TRBJ2-4, reads SAVISQKPSRDICQRGTSLTIQCQVDSQVTMMFWYRQQPGQSLTLIATANQGSEATYESGFVIDKFPISRPNLTFSTLTVSNMSPEDSSIYLCSVGPLAKNIQYFGAGTRLSVL.

This clonotype turned up a few times. The CDR3 bases are TGCAGTGCTAGAGAAAGGGGCGGACTAGCGGGAGGCAATGAGCAGTTCTTC. This translates into CSARERGGLAGGNEQFF. The genes are TRBV20-1 and TRBJ2-1, with 14 bases identical to TRBD2. With 0 bases clipped from V and 6 bases from J, the junction kept 7 bases outside the gene matches. The germline V gene has CDR1 DFQATT and CDR2 SNEGSKA (reference sequence). This CDR3 contains 17 residues.

J is TRBJ2-5 and V is TRBV28, with D unclear. CDR1 and CDR2 from the germline V gene are MDHEN and SYDVKM. Trimming left V 8 bases short and J 0 bases short, with 7 bases between. The CDR3 loop spans 12 amino acids. DNA of the CDR3: TGTGCCAGCTGCCGCAACCAAGAGACCCAGTACTTC. This gives the protein CASCRNQETQYF.

This clonotype was detected many times. The V gene is TRBV4-1, the J gene TRBJ2-1; 8 nucleotides line up with TRBD2. J gave up 4 bases and V 4 bases, and 6 bases lay outside the gene matches. The CDR3 consists of 15 residues. The germline CDR1 and CDR2 sequences are MGHRA and YSYEKL. CDR3 nucleotide sequence: TGCGCCAGCAGCCCCCATCCTAGCGGGTACAATGAGCAGTTCTTC. Translation gives CASSPHPSGYNEQFF.